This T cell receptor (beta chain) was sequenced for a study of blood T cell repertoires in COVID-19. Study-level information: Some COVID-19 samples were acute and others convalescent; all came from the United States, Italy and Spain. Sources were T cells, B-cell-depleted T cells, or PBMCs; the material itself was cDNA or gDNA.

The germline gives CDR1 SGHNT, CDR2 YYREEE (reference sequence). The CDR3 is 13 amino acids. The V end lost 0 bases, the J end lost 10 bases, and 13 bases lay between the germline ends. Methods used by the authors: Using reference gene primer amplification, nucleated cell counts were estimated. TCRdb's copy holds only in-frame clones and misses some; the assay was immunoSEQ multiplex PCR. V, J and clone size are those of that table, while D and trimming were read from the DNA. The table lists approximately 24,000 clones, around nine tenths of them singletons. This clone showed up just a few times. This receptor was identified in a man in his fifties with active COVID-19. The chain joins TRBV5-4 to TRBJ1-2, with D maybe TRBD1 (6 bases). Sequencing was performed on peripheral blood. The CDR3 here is CASSLEGGRDYTF. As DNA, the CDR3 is TGTGCCAGCAGCTTGGAGGGGGGGCGAGACTACACCTTC.